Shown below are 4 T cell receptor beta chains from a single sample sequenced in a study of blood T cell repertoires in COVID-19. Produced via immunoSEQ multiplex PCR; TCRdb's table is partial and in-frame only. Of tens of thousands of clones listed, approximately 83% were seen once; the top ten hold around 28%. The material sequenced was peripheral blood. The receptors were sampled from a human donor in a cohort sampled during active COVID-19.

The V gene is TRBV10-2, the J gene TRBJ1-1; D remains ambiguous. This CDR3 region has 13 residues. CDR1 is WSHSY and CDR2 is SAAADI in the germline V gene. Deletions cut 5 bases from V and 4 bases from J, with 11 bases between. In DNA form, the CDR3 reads TGCGCCAGCAGTCGCTCGGGTAGCACTGAAGCTTTCTTT. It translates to CASSRSGSTEAFF.

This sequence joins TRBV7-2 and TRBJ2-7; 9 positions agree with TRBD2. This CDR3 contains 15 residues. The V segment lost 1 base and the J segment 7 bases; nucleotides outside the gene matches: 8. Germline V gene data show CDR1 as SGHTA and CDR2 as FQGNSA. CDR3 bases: TGTGCCAGCAGCTTAGAGGTTCTAGCGGGGAGTGAGCAGTACTTC. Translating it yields CASSLEVLAGSEQYF.

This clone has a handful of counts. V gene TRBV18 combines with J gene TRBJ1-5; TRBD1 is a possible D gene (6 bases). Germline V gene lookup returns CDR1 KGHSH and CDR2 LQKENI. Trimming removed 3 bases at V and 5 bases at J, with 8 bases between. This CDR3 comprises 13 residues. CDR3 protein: CASSPGQDQPQHF. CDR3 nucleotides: TGTGCCAGCTCACCGGGACAAGATCAGCCCCAGCATTTT. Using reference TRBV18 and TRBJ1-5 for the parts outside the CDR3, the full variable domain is NAGVMQNPRHLVRRRGQEARLRCSPMKGHSHVYWYRQLPEEGLKFMVYLQKENIIDESGMPKERFSAEFPKEGPSILRIQQVVRGDSAAYFCASSPGQDQPQHFGDGTRLSIL.

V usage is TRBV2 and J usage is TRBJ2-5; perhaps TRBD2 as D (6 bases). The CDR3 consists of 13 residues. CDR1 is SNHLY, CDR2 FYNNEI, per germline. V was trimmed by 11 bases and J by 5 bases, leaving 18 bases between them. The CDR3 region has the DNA TGTGCCCACTCTGGGGGGTTGAGGGAGACCCAGTACTTC. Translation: CAHSGGLRETQYF. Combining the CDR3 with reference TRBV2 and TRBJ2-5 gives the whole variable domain EPEVTQTPSHQVTQMGQEVILRCVPISNHLYFYWYRQILGQKVEFLVSFYNNEISEKSEIFDDQFSVERPDGSNFTLKIRSTKLEDSAMYFCAHSGGLRETQYFGPGTRLLVL.